This T cell receptor beta chain stems from a study of spatial heterogeneity in lung cancer. TCRdb processed the 5' RACE reads anew with MiXCR; each CDR3 protein has one entry. The sample has 950 to 1,500 distinct CDR3 sequences, about an eighth seen once. General study points: Expanded intratumoral alpha and beta TCR counts tracked tumor mutation counts.

The V gene's germline CDR1 is MNHNY and CDR2 SVGAGI (reference sequence). V was clipped by 6 bases and J by 5 bases; unmatched bases: 9. The CDR3 sequence is 15 residues long. With respect to this clonotype: The target antigen is unknown. This beta chain appears as a stray read in a library generated for alpha chains; its size is not informative.

Time point defined: sample taken at primary tumor resection. The receptor's source is a male donor with early-stage non-small cell lung cancer. The material was lung tumor tissue, obtained at surgery. The gene calls are TRBV6-6 and TRBJ2-3, with 9 bases that match TRBD2. The CDR3, as DNA: TGTGCCAGCAGCCTAACAGCGGGGGGCGGAGATACGCAGTATTTT. Protein sequence: CASSLTAGGGDTQYF.